This is a list of T cell receptor beta chains from one sample in a study of cytomegalovirus exposure and HLA in healthy donors. Measured with immunoSEQ multiplex PCR; TCRdb has only the in-frame clones, and not every one. The sample has 90,000 to 150,000 clones; 77% are singletons. Sequences were obtained from PBMCs. These receptors originate from a man over 45 in good health and CMV-seropositive. Both conserved end residues are part of each CDR3. A D gene is named only where the DNA matches it firmly. The listing skips clone size in some rows; elsewhere it reads once, few, many or a size class.

TRBJ2-7 | . | TRBV6-1 | TRBD1 | CASRRDRGAYEQYF | TGTGCCAGCCGCCGGGACAGGGGGGCCTACGAGCAGTACTTC
TRBJ1-1 | . | TRBV7-2 | TRBD1 | CASSFGAGTGNTEAFF | TGTGCCAGCAGCTTTGGGGCAGGGACAGGGAACACTGAAGCTTTCTTT
TRBJ2-2 | once | TRBV5-8 | TRBD1 | CASSPGQGGITGELFF | TGTGCCAGCAGCCCGGGACAGGGGGGAATCACCGGGGAGCTGTTTTTT
TRBJ2-3 | few | TRBV30 | . | CAWGDPGRDSDTQYF | TGTGCCTGGGGGGACCCAGGGCGGGATAGTGATACGCAGTATTTT
TRBJ2-1 | . | TRBV6-1 | . | CASSPARGYNEQFF | TGTGCCAGCAGTCCCGCCCGGGGCTACAATGAGCAGTTCTTC
TRBJ2-3 | . | TRBV2 | . | CASTAQGGLDTQYF | TGTGCCAGCACGGCACAGGGTGGGTTAGATACGCAGTATTTT
TRBJ1-1 | . | TRBV19 | TRBD1 | CASSTTGGAGPEAFF | TGTGCCAGTAGTACTACAGGGGGCGCCGGACCTGAAGCTTTCTTT
TRBJ1-3 | . | TRBV18 | . | CASSPTGEENTIYF | TGTGCCAGCTCACCAACAGGAGAGGAAAACACCATATATTTT
TRBJ2-5 | . | TRBV13 | TRBD2 | CASSLDPTSGRGQYF | TGTGCCAGCAGCCTCGACCCTACTAGCGGGAGAGGCCAGTACTTC
TRBJ2-7 | . | TRBV7-2 | . | CASSLDGGGGYEQYF | TGTGCCAGCAGTCTTGACGGTGGCGGTGGTTACGAGCAGTACTTC
TRBJ2-2 | . | TRBV7-8 | TRBD2 | CASSLARAGEYTGELFF | TGTGCCAGCAGCTTAGCGCGAGCGGGAGAGTACACCGGGGAGCTGTTTTTT
TRBJ1-6 | few | TRBV5-8 | . | CASSLGQGNSPLHF | TGTGCCAGCAGCTTGGGTCAGGGGAATTCACCCCTCCACTTT
TRBJ1-6 | . | TRBV5-1 | TRBD1 | CASSLGTGDNSPLHF | TGCGCCAGCAGCCTTGGGACAGGGGATAATTCACCCCTCCACTTT
TRBJ1-3 | . | TRBV5-4 | . | CASSLGLLSSGNTIYF | TGTGCCAGCAGCCTGGGACTCCTTAGCTCTGGAAACACCATATATTTT
TRBJ2-7 | . | TRBV6-6 | . | CASSYAGTAYEQYF | TGTGCCAGCAGTTACGCGGGGACAGCCTACGAGCAGTACTTC
TRBJ1-2 | once | TRBV28 | . | CASSSAGRPYYGYTF | TGTGCCAGCAGTTCAGCGGGACGTCCCTACTATGGCTACACCTTC
TRBJ2-1 | . | TRBV15 | TRBD2 | CATSRALAGGYEQFF | TGTGCCACCAGCAGAGCCCTAGCGGGAGGGTATGAGCAGTTCTTC
TRBJ2-4 | . | TRBV29-1 | TRBD2 | CSVTTSGVGIQYF | TGCAGCGTTACTACTAGCGGGGTCGGCATTCAGTACTTC
TRBJ2-2 | . | TRBV25-1 | TRBD1 | CASTNYRGNTGELFF | TGTGCCAGCACCAACTACAGGGGAAACACCGGGGAGCTGTTTTTT
TRBJ1-1 | . | TRBV6-5 | . | CASRRGGNTEAFF | TGTGCCAGCAGGCGGGGAGGGAACACTGAAGCTTTCTTT
TRBJ1-4 | . | TRBV15 | TRBD1 | CATKGTETFINEKLFF | TGTGCCACCAAAGGGACAGAGACCTTTATTAATGAAAAACTGTTTTTT
TRBJ2-3 | few | TRBV7-2 | . | CASSLDRSYDTQYF | TGTGCCAGCAGCTTAGACAGGAGCTACGATACGCAGTATTTT
TRBJ2-3 | . | TRBV7-9 | TRBD2 | CASSPRLAGLYGDTQYF | TGTGCCAGCAGCCCCCGACTAGCGGGCCTTTATGGAGATACGCAGTATTTT
TRBJ2-3 | . | TRBV7-7 | TRBD1 | CASSSGLVGSGGPDTQYF | TGTGCCAGCAGCTCAGGATTAGTAGGGTCAGGGGGCCCAGATACGCAGTATTTT
TRBJ1-1 | . | TRBV5-1 | TRBD1 | CASSPGQGAEGTEAFF | TGCGCCAGCAGCCCCGGACAGGGGGCAGAGGGCACTGAAGCTTTCTTT
TRBJ2-7 | . | TRBV5-1 | . | CASGLQDGANEQYF | TGCGCCAGCGGGCTTCAAGATGGGGCCAACGAGCAGTACTTC
TRBJ2-3 | once | TRBV7-2 | . | CASSLAASSTDTQYF | TGTGCCAGCAGCTTAGCAGCGTCTAGCACAGATACGCAGTATTTT
TRBJ2-7 | . | TRBV4-3 | TRBD2 | CASSQERESLYEQYF | TGCGCCAGCAGCCAAGAGCGGGAGTCGCTCTACGAGCAGTACTTC
TRBJ1-6 | . | TRBV2 | . | CASSAQGKSPLHF | TGTGCCAGCAGTGCACAGGGAAAATCACCCCTCCACTTT
TRBJ1-2 | . | TRBV5-1 | TRBD1 | CASSLETGAGYGYTF | TGCGCCAGCAGCTTGGAGACAGGGGCGGGCTATGGCTACACCTTC
TRBJ1-1 | . | TRBV7-9 | . | CATGQGPNTEAFF | TGTGCCACCGGGCAGGGGCCGAACACTGAAGCTTTCTTT
TRBJ2-7 | . | TRBV30 | TRBD1 | CAWSRGGGSYEQYF | TGTGCCTGGAGCCGAGGGGGCGGCAGCTACGAGCAGTACTTC
TRBJ1-1 | . | TRBV19 | . | CASIDPPGNTEAFF | TGTGCCAGTATCGATCCCCCCGGGAACACTGAAGCTTTCTTT
TRBJ1-5 | . | TRBV19 | . | CASSNQGGLGRPQHF | TGTGCCAGTAGTAATCAAGGGGGATTGGGCCGGCCCCAGCATTTT
TRBJ1-1 | once | TRBV5-1 | TRBD1 | CASSSGQGATEAFF | TGCGCCAGCAGCTCGGGACAGGGGGCAACTGAAGCTTTCTTT
TRBJ2-7 | . | TRBV5-6 | TRBD2 | CASSSPSSGPYEQYF | TGTGCCAGCAGCTCGCCCTCTAGCGGACCCTACGAGCAGTACTTC
TRBJ2-1 | . | TRBV9 | TRBD2 | CASSPSIPGLADYNEQFF | TGTGCCAGCAGCCCCTCGATACCGGGACTAGCGGACTACAATGAGCAGTTCTTC
TRBJ1-4 | . | TRBV14 | TRBD1 | CASSPLGGSEKLFF | TGTGCCAGCAGCCCCCTAGGGGGCTCTGAAAAACTGTTTTTT
TRBJ2-3 | . | TRBV2 | TRBD2 | CATLAGGPTDTQYF | TGTGCCACCCTAGCGGGGGGGCCAACAGATACGCAGTATTTT
TRBJ1-1 | . | TRBV5-4 | TRBD1 | CASSLDRYTEAFF | TGTGCCAGCAGCCTGGACAGGTACACTGAAGCTTTCTTT
TRBJ1-5 | . | TRBV19 | . | CASSIARYSNQPQHF | TGTGCCAGTAGTATTGCACGGTATAGCAATCAGCCCCAGCATTTT
TRBJ1-4 | . | TRBV6-1 | . | CASSVTVNHEKLFF | TGTGCCAGCAGTGTGACAGTTAATCATGAAAAACTGTTTTTT
TRBJ1-1 | few | TRBV2 | . | CASSSHQGNTEAFF | TGTGCCAGCAGTAGCCATCAGGGGAACACTGAAGCTTTCTTT
TRBJ2-4 | . | TRBV30 | . | CAWSVNGRGIQYF | TGTGCCTGGAGTGTGAACGGCCGGGGCATTCAGTACTTC
TRBJ1-2 | . | TRBV19 | TRBD1 | CASSIRTGGGYGYTF | TGTGCCAGTAGTATAAGGACAGGGGGCGGGTATGGCTACACCTTC
TRBJ2-7 | few | TRBV6-1 | . | CASSEELGGSYEQYF | TGTGCCAGCAGTGAAGAGTTAGGCGGCTCCTACGAGCAGTACTTC
TRBJ2-7 | few | TRBV19 | TRBD2 | CASSIDPGTTLREQYF | TGTGCCAGTAGTATAGATCCCGGGACTACCCTCCGAGAGCAGTACTTC
TRBJ2-5 | . | TRBV18 | . | CASSPRVEADQETQYF | TGTGCCAGCTCACCACGGGTCGAAGCGGACCAAGAGACCCAGTACTTC
TRBJ2-5 | . | TRBV30 | . | CAWSVAGGFNKETQYF | TGTGCCTGGAGTGTAGCGGGCGGCTTTAACAAAGAGACCCAGTACTTC
TRBJ1-5 | . | TRBV28 | TRBD1 | CASSWTGGSNQPQHF | TGTGCCAGCAGTTGGACAGGGGGTAGCAATCAGCCCCAGCATTTT
TRBJ1-1 | . | TRBV7-8 | . | CASRYDRSEAFF | TGTGCCAGCAGATACGACAGGTCTGAAGCTTTCTTT
TRBJ1-1 | . | TRBV7-9 | . | CASSLRREDTEAFF | TGTGCCAGCAGCTTACGACGGGAGGACACTGAAGCTTTCTTT
TRBJ1-2 | . | TRBV5-1 | TRBD1 | CASSLEGTGVGGYTF | TGCGCCAGCAGCTTGGAAGGGACAGGGGTAGGTGGCTACACCTTC
TRBJ1-4 | . | TRBV5-6 | . | CASSQGPGNEKLFF | TGTGCCAGCAGCCAAGGACCGGGAAATGAAAAACTGTTTTTT
TRBJ1-4 | . | TRBV10-2 | . | CASSESLNEKLFF | TGCGCCAGCAGTGAGTCCTTAAATGAAAAACTGTTTTTT
TRBJ1-6 | . | TRBV14 | TRBD1 | CASSHAGTGSSYNSPLHF | TGTGCCAGCAGCCATGCCGGGACAGGTAGCTCCTATAATTCACCCCTCCACTTT
TRBJ1-6 | once | TRBV7-9 | TRBD1 | CASSLGQNNSPLHF | TGTGCCAGCAGCTTGGGACAGAATAATTCACCCCTCCACTTT
TRBJ1-4 | . | TRBV19 | TRBD1 | CASTPGTGVRGNEKLFF | TGTGCCAGTACCCCCGGGACAGGTGTTCGAGGTAATGAAAAACTGTTTTTT